This record concerns one TCR beta chain sequence. What it binds is not known. The source of the sample is a study of beta chain features in type 1 diabetes. One heparinised blood draw averaging approximately 100 mL was given by each donor. Expressed TCRB transcripts were sequenced after all isolated RNA was converted to cDNA. Assay used: immunoSEQ multiplex PCR; TCRdb lists only in-frame clones, some missing. The data contain under 800,000 clones, around 15% of them singletons. General study findings and limits: An over-representation of cells with high TCR expression could result from cDNA sequencing. More deletions and fewer insertions at VDJ junctions were found in patients with type 1 diabetes.

The sample consisted of naive CD4+ T cells from blood. This clonotype originated in a man aged 18-30 years in good health.

The CDR3: CASTPDRKTYEQYF. CDR3 sequence (DNA): TGTGCCAGCACACCGGACAGAAAGACCTACGAGCAGTACTTC. J is TRBJ2-7 and V is TRBV6-5; a possible D gene is TRBD1 (6 bases). This CDR3 has 14 amino acids. Germline V gives CDR1 MNHEY, CDR2 SVGAGI. Deletions cut 7 bases from V and 2 bases from J, with 15 bases between.